This passage covers 24 T cell receptor beta chains from one sample sequenced in a study of T cell responses to AZD1222 COVID-19 vaccine. The method was immunoSEQ multiplex PCR; TCRdb's version includes in-frame clones alone and lacks a portion of them. The data contain approximately 140,000 clones, approximately 92% of them singletons. The specimen comprised peripheral blood, sampled 28 days after the second AZD1222 dose. The source of these receptors is an adult who received the AZD1222 COVID-19 vaccine.

The CDR3 coding sequence is TGTGCCAGCAGTTTATTGTTCGGGCGGGAGCTGTTTTTT. Its translation is CASSLLFGRELFF. V and J are TRBV28 and TRBJ2-2, with D hard to call. V was clipped by 1 base and J by 9 bases, with 9 bases between them. Germline V gene sequence: CDR1 MDHEN, CDR2 SYDVKM. The CDR3 spans 13 residues.

On this clone: Other DNA sequences in this sample translate to the same CDR3. This chain links TRBV5-1 with TRBJ1-1; D not resolved. Deletions cut 2 bases from V and 0 bases from J, with 5 bases between. This CDR3 is built from 13 residues. Germline-derived CDR1 and CDR2 are SGHRS and YFSETQ. The CDR3 nucleotides are TGCGCCAGCAGCTTCGGGTTGAACACTGAAGCTTTCTTT. Protein sequence: CASSFGLNTEAFF.

This clone was seen only once. The chain employs TRBV19 and TRBJ2-3, with 9 bases identical to TRBD1. V lost 6 bases and J lost 5; bases outside the gene matches: 6. Germline V gene data show CDR1 as LNHDA and CDR2 as SQIVND (reference sequence). This CDR3 contains 14 residues. CDR3 sequence: CASSATGGEDTQYF. CDR3 DNA sequence: TGTGCCAGTAGCGCCACAGGGGGCGAAGATACGCAGTATTTT.

This sequence joins TRBV15 and TRBJ2-3, with 7 bases identical to TRBD2. Per germline, CDR1 LNHNV and CDR2 YYDKDF (reference sequence). The CDR3 contains 14 residues. V lost 4 bases, J lost 4 bases, and 5 bases stayed unmatched. The CDR3 loop is CATSKVGGSDTQYF. CDR3 nucleotides: TGTGCCACCAGCAAGGTGGGAGGGTCAGATACGCAGTATTTT.

V is TRBV6-1 and J is TRBJ2-5, with D perhaps matching TRBD2 (5 bases). V lost 4 bases, J lost 13 bases, and 19 bases lay in between. This CDR3 spans 13 amino acids. Germline V gene data show CDR1 as MNHNS and CDR2 as SASEGT. Here the CDR3 reads CASSAASSFSAYF. The CDR3 region has the DNA TGTGCCAGCAGTGCAGCTTCTAGCTTCTCGGCGTACTTC.

The V call is TRBV7-3, the J call TRBJ2-7, with D perhaps matching TRBD1 or TRBD2 (5 bases each). V gave up 1 base and J gave up 5 bases, with 18 bases separating them. The CDR3 totals 16 residues. Germline V gene data show CDR1 as SGHTA and CDR2 as FQGTGA. CDR3 loop: CASSLRVALGTNEQYF. CDR3 coding DNA: TGTGCCAGCAGCTTAAGGGTGGCCTTAGGGACCAACGAGCAGTACTTC.

This chain joins TRBV6-1 and TRBJ1-2; the D is unclear. V was pared by 2 bases and J by 5 bases, with 9 bases between. CDR3 length: 13 amino acids. Germline V CDR1 and CDR2: MNHNS, SASEGT. This CDR3 reads CASSENLVYGYTF. DNA of the CDR3: TGTGCCAGCAGTGAAAATTTAGTTTATGGCTACACCTTC.

The chain has TRBV19 and TRBJ1-5; 9 bases fit TRBD1. Germline V gives CDR1 LNHDA, CDR2 SQIVND (reference sequence). V lost 1 base, J lost 4 bases, and 8 bases stayed unmatched. The CDR3 runs 17 residues. CDR3 DNA: TGTGCCAGTAGTATAGTCCCGGGACAGGGTTCGAATCAGCCCCAGCATTTT. This gives the protein CASSIVPGQGSNQPQHF.

The chain has TRBV6-6 and TRBJ1-5; TRBD1 agrees at 8 bases. Germline V gene data show CDR1 as MNHNY and CDR2 as SVGAGI (reference sequence). V lost 6 bases and J lost 7; bases outside the gene matches: 5. CDR3 length equals 13 residues. CDR3 loop: CASSGQGGQPQHF. CDR3 sequence (DNA): TGTGCCAGCAGCGGACAGGGAGGGCAGCCCCAGCATTTT.

The gene calls are TRBV19 and TRBJ1-5, with D possibly matching TRBD1 (5 bases). This CDR3 region has 16 residues. V lost 9 bases to trimming and J lost 0 bases, with 18 bases between them. Looked up from germline, CDR1 is LNHDA and CDR2 is SQIVND (reference sequence). The CDR3 spells CARKKDRLYSNQPQHF. The CDR3 bases are TGTGCCAGAAAAAAAGACAGACTCTATAGCAATCAGCCCCAGCATTTT. Combining the CDR3 with reference TRBV19 and TRBJ1-5 gives the whole variable domain DGGITQSPKYLFRKEGQNVTLSCEQNLNHDAMYWYRQDPGQGLRLIYYSQIVNDFQKGDIAEGYSVSREKKESFPLTVTSAQKNPTAFYLCARKKDRLYSNQPQHFGDGTRLSIL.

The chain links TRBV11-2 to TRBJ2-1; D may be TRBD1 or TRBD2 (5 bases each). Trimming removed 2 bases at V and 2 bases at J, with 13 bases between. The CDR3 sequence is 16 residues long. Germline lookup yields CDR1 SGHAT and CDR2 FQNNGV. The DNA of the CDR3 is TGTGCCAGCAGCTTATCTGTTGTGGGACCCTACAATGAGCAGTTCTTC. Encoded protein: CASSLSVVGPYNEQFF.

This sequence joins TRBV5-1 and TRBJ2-3; TRBD1 matches at 7 bases. With V trimmed by 3 bases and J by 3 bases, 4 bases remained unmatched. Germline CDR1 is SGHRS and CDR2 is YFSETQ. The CDR3 is 14 residues long. The CDR3 loop reads CASSSGQMTDTQYF. The CDR3 region has the DNA TGCGCCAGCAGCTCGGGACAGATGACAGATACGCAGTATTTT.

The chain is built from TRBV5-8 and TRBJ1-2; D gene unclear. The V and J ends lost 2 bases and 5 bases respectively, with 10 bases between them. The CDR3 loop spans 13 amino acids. The germline CDR1 and CDR2 sequences are SGHTS and YDEGEE. The CDR3, as DNA: TGTGCCAGCAGCTTAAGAGTATCGTATGGCTACACCTTC. Amino acid sequence: CASSLRVSYGYTF.

The rearrangement joins TRBV18 to TRBJ1-5; unclear D gene. The germline V gene encodes CDR1 KGHSH and CDR2 LQKENI. This CDR3 is 13 amino acids long. V was clipped by 3 bases and J by 7 bases, with 10 bases between them. The CDR3: CASSPGPGQPQHF. The CDR3, as DNA: TGTGCCAGCTCACCGGGCCCGGGGCAGCCCCAGCATTTT.

The genes are TRBV7-3 and TRBJ2-1; D not resolved. The CDR3 sequence is 15 residues long. V lost 3 bases to trimming and J lost 4 bases, with 13 bases between them. Germline V gene lookup returns CDR1 SGHTA and CDR2 FQGTGA. The CDR3 nucleotides are TGTGCCAGCAGCTTTTCGTCTAGTGGGTACAATGAGCAGTTCTTC. The encoded protein is CASSFSSSGYNEQFF.

The V call is TRBV5-4, the J call TRBJ1-3; 7 nucleotides agree with TRBD1. Germline CDR1 is SGHNT and CDR2 is YYREEE (reference sequence). The CDR3 consists of 16 residues. Trimming removed 4 bases from V and 1 base from J; junction bases left unmatched: 8. The CDR3: CASSPRDSLSGNTIYF. Written as DNA, the CDR3 is TGTGCCAGCAGCCCCCGGGACAGCCTTTCTGGAAACACCATATATTTT.

The V gene is TRBV5-1, the J gene TRBJ1-4; no firm D call. The CDR3 runs 15 residues. Trimming pared 0 bases from V and 8 bases from J, leaving 14 bases between. The germline gives CDR1 SGHRS, CDR2 YFSETQ. As DNA, the CDR3 is TGCGCCAGCAGCTTGGCCGGGGAGGTATGGGAAAAACTGTTTTTT. Amino acids: CASSLAGEVWEKLFF.

The gene calls are TRBV9 and TRBJ1-6, with D possibly matching TRBD1 (5 bases). The CDR3 totals 17 residues. Looked up from germline, CDR1 is SGDLS and CDR2 is YYNGEE. V shed 4 bases and J shed 6 bases, with 20 bases lying between them. DNA of the CDR3: TGTGCCAGCAGCACGACAGCTTACCGCGTTGGTAATTCACCCCTCCACTTT. It codes for CASSTTAYRVGNSPLHF. Full variable domain (rest looked up from reference TRBV9 and TRBJ1-6): DSGVTQTPKHLITATGQRVTLRCSPRSGDLSVYWYQQSLDQGLQFLIQYYNGEERAKGNILERFSAQQFPDLHSELNLSSLELGDSALYFCASSTTAYRVGNSPLHFGNGTRLTVT.

V usage is TRBV5-1 and J usage is TRBJ1-2; D remains unclear. Trimming cost V 2 bases and J 4 bases, with 15 bases left between them. Germline CDR1 and CDR2: SGHRS and YFSETQ. The CDR3 is 15 residues long. CDR3 DNA: TGCGCCAGCAGCTTCGACAACCCCTATCCCTATGGCTACACCTTC. This codes for CASSFDNPYPYGYTF.

This rearrangement joins TRBV4-1 to TRBJ1-2; D is uncertain. This CDR3 comprises 16 residues. Trimming cost V 0 bases and J 3 bases, with 14 bases left between them. Germline V gene data show CDR1 as MGHRA and CDR2 as YSYEKL. The CDR3 sequence is CASSQDLPAEYYGYTF. CDR3 bases: TGCGCCAGCAGCCAAGATCTTCCGGCGGAATACTATGGCTACACCTTC.

This chain uses TRBV6-5 with TRBJ2-1; 11 nucleotides align to TRBD2. CDR3 length: 16 amino acids. Germline CDR1 and CDR2: MNHEY and SVGAGI. The V gene end was trimmed by 4 bases and the J gene end by 3 bases; junction bases not matched to a gene: 5. The DNA of the CDR3 is TGTGCCAGCAGTTCTCGAACTAGCGGGAGCTACAATGAGCAGTTCTTC. Residues: CASSSRTSGSYNEQFF.

This clone was seen only a few times. V gene TRBV15 combines with J gene TRBJ2-2, with 9 bases matching TRBD2. CDR3 length: 18 residues. Germline CDR1 LNHNV, CDR2 YYDKDF (reference sequence). V shed 0 bases and J 1 base; nucleotides not matched to a gene: 6. CDR3 nucleotide sequence: TGTGCCACCAGCAGAGATGGGGCTAGCGGGATGAACACCGGGGAGCTGTTTTTT. It codes for CATSRDGASGMNTGELFF.

V and J are TRBV4-1 and TRBJ1-1, with TRBD1 identical over 7 bases. CDR1 and CDR2 (germline): MGHRA, YSYEKL. CDR3 length equals 18 residues. V was pared by 1 base and J by 5 bases, with 16 bases of the junction left unmatched. CDR3: CASSQGPAGGMAGTEAFF. The DNA of the CDR3 is TGCGCCAGCAGCCAAGGCCCAGCAGGGGGAATGGCGGGGACTGAAGCTTTCTTT.

The chain uses TRBV7-4 and TRBJ2-7; D remains unclear. V was shortened by 1 base and J by 5 bases, with 0 bases between the two germline ends. This CDR3 is built from 10 residues. Germline V gene data show CDR1 as SGHVT and CDR2 as SQSDAQ. This chain's CDR3 is CASSLDEQYV. CDR3 DNA sequence: TGTGCCAGCAGCTTAGACGAGCAGTACGTC.